This T cell receptor beta chain was documented in a study of type 1 and type 2 diabetes patients. On the study more broadly: Magnetic bead positive selection isolated CD4+ or CD8+ T cells from PBMCs. Study observations and caveats: Type 1 diabetes repertoires were significantly less diverse than type 2 diabetes ones.

PCR was run on genomic DNA. A primer set of 30 forward and 13 reverse primers amplified the CDR3. TCRdb recomputed calls from the multiplex PCR reads with MiXCR, one row per CDR3 protein. The sample consists of 250,000 to 300,000 distinct CDR3 sequences, roughly 50% of them appearing once. Germline V CDR1 and CDR2: KGHDR, SFDVKD. V lost 4 bases and J 0 bases, leaving 18 bases between the germline ends. This CDR3 comprises 18 residues. This clonotype has more than one count but fewer than ten. Its cognate antigen is unknown. Sequenced sample: peripheral blood mononuclear cells (PBMCs). The chain carries TRBV24-1 and TRBJ2-1; D is unresolved. The clonotype originates from a young man with type 2 diabetes. The CDR3 region has the DNA TGTGCCACCAGTGACCCCTCGGTGGCTAGACTCTCCTACAATGAGCAGTTCTTC. Translating gives CATSDPSVARLSYNEQFF.